What follows describes a single T cell receptor (beta chain). TCRdb keeps only in-frame clones here, not all; method: immunoSEQ multiplex PCR. Among about 110,000 clones listed, roughly 90% were seen once. The data stem from a study of control samples from healthy donors and cancer patients. Trimming took 6 bases from V and 1 from J, leaving 20 bases between them. The germline V gene encodes CDR1 MNHEY and CDR2 SVGEGT. CDR3 length: 17 residues. The sample was PBMCs. This receptor was identified in a woman aged 55-70 years with lung cancer. V gene TRBV6-2 or TRBV6-3 combines with J gene TRBJ2-3; D tentatively fits TRBD1 or TRBD2 (5 bases each). The DNA for the CDR3 is TGTGCCAGCAGCCGGGGCACAGACATCGGAGGCACAGATACGCAGTATTTT. It yields the protein CASSRGTDIGGTDTQYF.